This is a list of T cell receptor beta chains from one sample in a study of cytomegalovirus exposure and HLA in healthy donors. Clones were read by immunoSEQ multiplex PCR, and TCRdb kept only the in-frame ones, dropping some. The sample shows around 180,000 clones, 75% to 85% of them seen only once. What was sequenced was PBMCs. These receptors were taken from a woman aged 50 to 60 in good health and CMV-seropositive. The CDR3 runs from the conserved cysteine through the conserved F or W. D genes are given only for firm matches. Expanded clones get a size class; other rows say once, few or many, or leave the size out.

j_gene	v_gene	len	abundance	d_gene	CDR3aa	CDR3nt
TRBJ1-5	TRBV19	14	NA	NA	CASREVNSNQPQHF	TGTGCCAGTAGAGAGGTTAATAGCAATCAGCCCCAGCATTTT
TRBJ2-5	TRBV5-1	17	once	TRBD2	CASSLAGLAGGLETQYF	TGCGCCAGCAGCTTGGCTGGACTAGCGGGGGGGCTGGAGACCCAGTACTTC
TRBJ2-3	TRBV7-9	16	NA	TRBD1	CASSSKDRGLTDTQYF	TGTGCCAGCAGCTCCAAGGACAGGGGGCTGACAGATACGCAGTATTTT
TRBJ2-1	TRBV7-3	15	few	TRBD2	CASSFRLAGYNEQFF	TGTGCCAGCAGCTTTCGACTAGCGGGGTACAATGAGCAGTTCTTC
TRBJ1-2	TRBV18	17	NA	TRBD1	CASSSRDRGYIGYGYTF	TGTGCCAGCTCATCCCGGGACAGGGGGTACATAGGCTATGGCTACACCTTC
TRBJ1-1	TRBV6-5	15	NA	NA	CASSYSTVLNTEAFF	TGTGCCAGCAGTTACTCGACAGTCCTGAACACTGAAGCTTTCTTT
TRBJ1-3	TRBV27	16	NA	TRBD1	CASSPSHRGPGNTIYF	TGTGCCAGCAGCCCGTCTCACAGGGGACCTGGAAACACCATATATTTT
TRBJ2-1	TRBV7-2	13	NA	NA	CASSLGLINEQFF	TGTGCCAGCAGCTTAGGGCTCATCAATGAGCAGTTCTTC
TRBJ1-4	TRBV7-9	14	NA	NA	CASSYRTGNEKLFF	TGTGCCAGCAGCTACCGAACAGGGAATGAAAAACTGTTTTTT
TRBJ1-2	TRBV4-1	16	NA	NA	CASSQGLRGLGYGYTF	TGCGCCAGCAGCCAAGGATTAAGAGGGCTGGGCTATGGCTACACCTTC
TRBJ2-2	TRBV19	15	NA	TRBD1	CASNTGGLNTGELFF	TGTGCCAGTAATACAGGGGGTCTGAACACCGGGGAGCTGTTTTTT
TRBJ1-6	TRBV19	15	NA	TRBD1	CASSIVGTGDSPLHF	TGTGCCAGTAGTATAGTGGGGACAGGGGATTCACCCCTCCACTTT
TRBJ2-1	TRBV7-6	14	NA	TRBD2	CASSLVAGGREQFF	TGTGCCAGCAGCTTAGTAGCGGGGGGGCGTGAGCAGTTCTTC
TRBJ1-6	TRBV5-1	14	NA	TRBD1	CASSAGQESSPLHF	TGCGCCAGCAGCGCCGGACAGGAAAGTTCACCCCTCCACTTT
TRBJ1-5	TRBV6-1	15	NA	TRBD1	CASSDRGRGSQPQHF	TGTGCCAGCAGCGACAGGGGGCGAGGGAGTCAGCCCCAGCATTTT
TRBJ1-2	TRBV2	14	NA	TRBD1	CASRGTGLDSSYTF	TGTGCCAGCAGGGGGACAGGGTTGGATTCTAGCTACACCTTC
TRBJ2-7	TRBV2	14	NA	NA	CASTPGEGGHEQYF	TGTGCCAGCACCCCGGGAGAAGGGGGCCACGAGCAGTACTTC
TRBJ1-1	TRBV6-5	11	NA	NA	CASTFGTEAFF	TGTGCCAGCACCTTCGGGACTGAAGCTTTCTTT
TRBJ2-3	TRBV14	13	NA	NA	CASSQTSTGGQYF	TGTGCCAGCAGCCAAACGTCGACTGGAGGGCAGTATTTT
TRBJ2-3	TRBV6-6	15	NA	TRBD2	CASSYPGTTTDTQYF	TGTGCCAGCAGTTACCCCGGGACTACCACAGATACGCAGTATTTT
TRBJ2-1	TRBV5-1	13	few	NA	CASSLAGLDEQFF	TGCGCCAGCAGCTTGGCCGGACTGGATGAGCAGTTCTTC